The 26 T cell receptor beta chains below come from one sample, sequenced in a study of identical twins. Via MiXCR, TCRdb re-called the 5' RACE reads, giving one row per CDR3 protein. Of approximately 500,000 distinct CDR3 sequences in the sample, 24% were seen once. These data were likewise used in another study, on T cells expressing NK-cell markers.

The sample taken for sequencing was CD4+ T cells sorted from blood. The receptors here all came from a woman aged 18-30 years in good health.

The V gene is TRBV27, the J gene TRBJ2-5; TRBD2 aligns across 10 bases. V lost 6 bases, J lost 4 bases, and 5 bases stayed unmatched. The CDR3 extends over 14 amino acids. The germline V gene encodes CDR1 MNHEY and CDR2 SMNVEV (reference sequence). Here the CDR3 DNA reads TGTGCCAGCAGGGGGACTAGCGCCAGAGAGACCCAGTACTTC. Amino acids: CASRGTSARETQYF.

In its sample, this clonotype was seen a few times. The V gene is TRBV6-5, the J gene TRBJ2-5; 8 bases are shared with TRBD2. Germline CDR1 MNHEY, CDR2 SVGAGI. Unmatched junction bases numbered 11, after V lost 4 bases and J lost 7 bases. The CDR3 runs to 15 residues. The DNA for the CDR3 is TGTGCCAGCAGTTCCTCCACTAGCGGCTTGGGGACCCAGTACTTC. The encoded protein is CASSSSTSGLGTQYF.

The rearrangement uses TRBV3-1 and TRBJ2-3, with 10 bases fitting TRBD2. The length of the CDR3 is 16 residues. The germline CDR1 and CDR2 sequences are LGHDT and YNNKEL (reference sequence). The junction had 10 bases not matched to a gene; V was cut back by 5 bases and J by 5 bases. The CDR3 bases are TGTGCCAGCAGCAGGACTAGCGGTATCGCTGGAGATACGCAGTATTTT. Translating gives CASSRTSGIAGDTQYF.

This clonotype has just a few counts. This chain connects TRBV5-1 to TRBJ2-3; D is perhaps TRBD1 (6 bases). Trimming shortened V by 4 bases and J by 8 bases, and 20 bases separated the two germline ends. Per the germline V gene, CDR1 is SGHRS and CDR2 is YFSETQ. This CDR3 has 15 amino acids. The CDR3 sequence is CASSPGQPAWGTQYF. CDR3 DNA: TGCGCCAGCAGCCCCGGACAGCCTGCTTGGGGTACGCAGTATTTT.

This clonotype was seen only a few times. The chain is built from TRBV20-1 and TRBJ2-5, with unresolved D. CDR3 length: 14 residues. The germline gives CDR1 DFQATT, CDR2 SNEGSKA (reference sequence). The V end was cut by 0 bases, the J end by 7 bases, with 15 bases between. The CDR3 protein is CSARERLDRRTQYF. The CDR3 region has the DNA TGCAGTGCTAGAGAGAGGCTAGATAGACGGACCCAGTACTTC.

The chain is built from TRBV6-1 and TRBJ2-1; a weak D match, TRBD2 (6 bases). V shed 8 bases and J shed 6 bases, with 17 bases lying between them. The CDR3 is made up of 14 amino acids. Germline V gene lookup returns CDR1 MNHNS and CDR2 SASEGT. CDR3 in DNA: TGTGCCAGCGTACCGGGACTGGCGGGCAATGAGCAGTTCTTC. Residues: CASVPGLAGNEQFF.

The table lists this clonotype with many counts. V is TRBV7-2 and J is TRBJ2-3; 13 bases are shared with TRBD2. Trimming took 5 bases from V and 5 from J; bases not matched to a gene: 4. This CDR3 is 15 amino acids long. The germline gives CDR1 SGHTA, CDR2 FQGNSA. The CDR3 is CASSRLAGGGDTQYF. The CDR3 bases are TGTGCCAGCAGCCGACTAGCGGGGGGAGGAGATACGCAGTATTTT.

The chain links TRBV5-6 to TRBJ2-7; the match to TRBD1 covers 7 bases. Germline CDR1 reads SGHDT; CDR2 reads YYEEEE. This CDR3 region has 20 residues. Losses at the gene ends were 3 bases for V and 6 bases for J; bases not matched to a gene: 27. This chain's CDR3 is CASSSTANPLFGTAVGEQYF. CDR3 DNA sequence: TGTGCCAGCAGCTCGACCGCTAATCCCCTTTTCGGGACAGCGGTCGGCGAGCAGTACTTC.

This clonotype was found a few times. The chain links TRBV10-2 to TRBJ2-7, with D unclear. V lost 6 bases and J 1 base, leaving 10 bases between the germline ends. CDR3 length equals 13 residues. Germline-derived CDR1 and CDR2 are WSHSY and SAAADI. This CDR3 reads CASREVASYEQYF. CDR3 sequence (DNA): TGCGCCAGCAGGGAAGTAGCTTCCTACGAGCAGTACTTC.

This chain connects TRBV20-1 to TRBJ2-1; 9 bases are a match to TRBD2. The J segment lost 7 bases and the V segment lost 2 bases, leaving 6 bases of the junction unmatched. The CDR3 is 14 amino acids. Germline CDR1 and CDR2: DFQATT and SNEGSKA (reference sequence). DNA of the CDR3: TGCAGTGCTAGACCGGGACTAGCCACGAATGAGCAGTTCTTC. Protein: CSARPGLATNEQFF.

This chain joins TRBV6-2 or TRBV6-3 and TRBJ1-1; TRBD1 is a possible D gene (6 bases). Trimming removed 6 bases from V and 1 base from J, with 9 bases in between. CDR1 MNHEY and CDR2 SVGEGT come from the germline V gene. The CDR3 extends over 13 amino acids. CDR3 in DNA: TGTGCCAGCAGGTGGGGGCCGAACACTGAAGCTTTCTTT. It encodes CASRWGPNTEAFF.

In nucleotides, the CDR3 is TGCGCCAGCAGACTGACTAGCCAAGAGACCCAGTACTTC. It codes for CASRLTSQETQYF. The J gene is TRBJ2-5, the V gene TRBV5-1, with D possibly TRBD2 on 6 matching bases. Germline CDR1 reads SGHRS; CDR2 reads YFSETQ. The CDR3 extends over 13 amino acids. V lost 5 bases and J 1 base, leaving 9 bases between the germline ends.

This clonotype appeared a single time. The rearrangement links TRBV9 to TRBJ2-6, with a tentative D call TRBD1 (5 bases). Germline V gene lookup returns CDR1 SGDLS and CDR2 YYNGEE. V was clipped by 3 bases and J by 0 bases, with 10 bases between them. The CDR3 consists of 16 residues. The CDR3 is CASSEGVLSGANVLTF. The CDR3 DNA follows: TGTGCCAGCAGCGAAGGGGTGCTCTCTGGGGCCAACGTCCTGACTTTC.

There are many counts of this clonotype. CDR3 DNA: TGCGCCAGCAGCCTCTCCGGCCGTACAGATACGCAGTATTTT. Translated, it gives CASSLSGRTDTQYF. The J gene is TRBJ2-3, the V gene TRBV5-1; D unresolved. The CDR3 totals 14 residues. Trimming removed 4 bases from V and 3 bases from J, with 12 bases in between. CDR1 and CDR2 (germline): SGHRS, YFSETQ.

Notes on this clonotype: Compared with germline, one end of the junction differs, possibly owing to a read error. The genes are TRBV7-2 and TRBJ2-5; D might be TRBD2 (6 bases). This CDR3 contains 13 residues. Germline V gene data show CDR1 as SGHTA and CDR2 as FQGNSA. CDR3: CASSLVLFGGKDF. CDR3 DNA sequence: TGTGCCAGCAGCTTAGTTTTGTTTGGGGGGAAGGACTTC.

In this sample, this clonotype turned up a few times. The chain combines TRBV2 with TRBJ1-1; tentatively, D is TRBD1 (5 bases). The V gene's germline CDR1 is SNHLY and CDR2 FYNNEI. V was cut by 6 bases and J by 1 base, with 12 bases left in between. The CDR3 consists of 14 residues. CDR3 sequence reads: CASSYFGQNTEAFF. The CDR3 DNA reads TGTGCCAGCAGCTACTTTGGACAGAACACTGAAGCTTTCTTT.

This clonotype came up a few times. The genes are TRBV5-1 and TRBJ1-1, with TRBD1 as a possible D gene (5 bases). The V gene's germline CDR1 is SGHRS and CDR2 YFSETQ. CDR3 length: 15 amino acids. V lost 7 bases and J 1 base, leaving 17 bases between the germline ends. CDR3 sequence: CASCLGGTRNTEAFF. The DNA for the CDR3 is TGCGCCAGCTGCCTGGGGGGGACCAGGAACACTGAAGCTTTCTTT.

This sequence joins TRBV3-1 and TRBJ2-1, with 8 bases that match TRBD2. Germline V gene data show CDR1 as LGHDT and CDR2 as YNNKEL (reference sequence). V shed 1 base, J shed 4 bases, and the junction held 6 bases outside the gene matches. The CDR3 spans 16 residues. The CDR3 spells CASSQGGLVGYNEQFF. CDR3 sequence (DNA): TGTGCCAGCAGCCAAGGGGGACTAGTTGGTTACAATGAGCAGTTCTTC.

J is TRBJ2-3 and V is TRBV10-3; TRBD2 agrees at 13 bases. Germline V gives CDR1 ENHRY, CDR2 SYGVKD. The CDR3 loop spans 17 amino acids. V gave up 5 bases and J gave up 4 bases; unmatched junction bases: 9. The CDR3 DNA is TGTGCCATCAGTCCGGGACTAGCGGGGTCGTCCCCAGATACGCAGTATTTT. Translating it yields CAISPGLAGSSPDTQYF.

V usage is TRBV7-9 and J usage is TRBJ1-2, with 7 bases fitting TRBD1. Losses at the gene ends were 3 bases for V and 7 bases for J; bases not matched to a gene: 5. Germline V gene lookup returns CDR1 SEHNR and CDR2 FQNEAQ (reference sequence). CDR3 length: 13 amino acids. CDR3 DNA: TGTGCCAGCAGCTTCAAAGGGGGCCGTGGCTACACCTTC. Protein: CASSFKGGRGYTF. Supplemented by reference TRBV7-9 and TRBJ1-2, the full variable domain reads DTGVSQNPRHKITKRGQNVTFRCDPISEHNRLYWYRQTLGQGPEFLTYFQNEAQLEKSRLLSDRFSAERPKGSFSTLEIQRTEQGDSAMYLCASSFKGGRGYTFGSGTRLTVV.

CDR3 in amino acids: CASSPPRGGDEKLFF. The CDR3, as DNA: TGTGCCAGCAGCCCGCCCCGGGGGGGGGACGAAAAACTGTTTTTT. The rearrangement joins TRBV9 to TRBJ1-4; perhaps TRBD1 as D (5 bases). Germline CDR1 is SGDLS and CDR2 is YYNGEE. CDR3 length equals 15 residues. Deletions cut 4 bases from V and 8 bases from J, with 18 bases between.

The rearrangement uses TRBV20-1 and TRBJ2-2; D remains ambiguous. This CDR3 comprises 16 residues. Trimming took 0 bases from V and 6 from J, leaving 17 bases between them. The germline V gene encodes CDR1 DFQATT and CDR2 SNEGSKA (reference sequence). CDR3 protein: CSARDPLRGGAGELFF. The CDR3 DNA follows: TGCAGTGCTAGAGATCCCCTCCGCGGTGGAGCCGGGGAGCTGTTTTTT.

The chain combines TRBV28 with TRBJ1-5, with unresolved D. Between the trimmed V and J ends, which lost 3 bases and 4 bases, there was a span of 13 bases. Germline V gives CDR1 MDHEN, CDR2 SYDVKM. The CDR3 contains 15 residues. The CDR3 spells CASSFSGPRNQPQHF. CDR3 bases: TGTGCCAGCAGTTTCTCCGGGCCCAGAAATCAGCCCCAGCATTTT.

The chain employs TRBV5-6 and TRBJ2-7; D call uncertain. The CDR3 totals 14 residues. The V end was cut by 0 bases, the J end by 2 bases, with 9 bases between. Germline V CDR1 and CDR2: SGHDT, YYEEEE. The DNA of the CDR3 is TGTGCCAGCAGCTTGGTTCGGCAGACCTACGAGCAGTACTTC. Its translation: CASSLVRQTYEQYF.

This clonotype has more than one count but fewer than ten. The V call is TRBV18, the J call TRBJ2-5; 14 bases fit TRBD2. The germline V gene encodes CDR1 KGHSH and CDR2 LQKENI. The CDR3 extends over 17 amino acids. The trim removed 5 bases at V and 7 bases at J, leaving 12 bases unmatched. CDR3 DNA sequence: TGTGCCAGCTCATTCACTCCGGGACTAGCGGGAGACGCGACCCAGTACTTC. This sequence encodes CASSFTPGLAGDATQYF. Complete variable domain (other parts from reference TRBV18 and TRBJ2-5): NAGVMQNPRHLVRRRGQEARLRCSPMKGHSHVYWYRQLPEEGLKFMVYLQKENIIDESGMPKERFSAEFPKEGPSILRIQQVVRGDSAAYFCASSFTPGLAGDATQYFGPGTRLLVL.

The chain is built from TRBV6-1 and TRBJ2-7; 11 nucleotides align to TRBD1. The CDR3 covers 15 residues. Germline trimming cut 6 bases from V and 2 bases from J; bases unmatched to any gene: 6. Germline CDR1 reads MNHNS; CDR2 reads SASEGT. The CDR3 nucleotides are TGTGCCAGCAGAACGGACAGGGGGCGCACCTACGAGCAGTACTTC. Translation gives CASRTDRGRTYEQYF.